One sample yielded the 24 T cell receptor beta chains listed below, sequenced in a study of blood T cells in healthy people across ages. A sample-barcoded 5' primer and a J-beta primer mix were used in a second PCR of about 7 to 12 cycles. TCRdb processed the 5' RACE reads anew with MiXCR; each CDR3 protein has one entry. This sample has hundreds of thousands of distinct CDR3 sequences, with roughly 44% found just once. The sample comprised blood. These receptors originate from a woman in her fifties or sixties in good health.

This clonotype was detected once. The junction departs from germline at one end; a sequencing error may be responsible. The V call is TRBV6-2 or TRBV6-3, the J call TRBJ2-7; weak D call: TRBD2 (6 bases). The J call is uncertain, as TRBJ2-5 better fits the DNA end. CDR1 and CDR2 (germline): MNHEY, SVGEGT. The CDR3 loop spans 14 amino acids. The chain's CDR3 is CASSALASQGTQYF. CDR3 DNA: TGTGCCAGCAGCGCGCTAGCGTCACAAGGGACCCAGTACTTC.

V is TRBV28 and J is TRBJ2-3, with 7 bases matching TRBD1. The CDR3 loop spans 18 amino acids. CDR1 and CDR2 from the germline V gene are MDHEN and SYDVKM. J gave up 0 bases and V 3 bases, and 12 bases lay outside the gene matches. The CDR3 region is CASSFSTGLGSSTDTQYF. For the CDR3, the DNA is TGTGCCAGCAGTTTTTCGACAGGGCTCGGCTCTAGCACAGATACGCAGTATTTT.

The DNA for the CDR3 is TGCGCCAGCAGCTTAGGGCAGGGGGCGAGTGGCTACACCTTC. It yields the protein CASSLGQGASGYTF. This chain joins TRBV5-1 and TRBJ1-2, with 8 bases lining up with TRBD1. With 2 bases clipped from V and 7 bases from J, the junction kept 7 bases outside the gene matches. Per germline, CDR1 SGHRS and CDR2 YFSETQ. The CDR3 has 14 amino acids.

This clonotype appeared a few times. The genes are TRBV29-1 and TRBJ1-1; 8 bases match TRBD1. Germline lookup yields CDR1 SQVTM and CDR2 ANQGSEA. The CDR3 covers 13 residues. The V segment lost 5 bases and the J segment 4 bases; nucleotides outside the gene matches: 6. In DNA form, the CDR3 reads TGCAGCGTTTCACAGGGGGAAGTCACTGAAGCTTTCTTT. Its protein is CSVSQGEVTEAFF.

This chain connects TRBV12-3 or TRBV12-4 to TRBJ1-1; D is ambiguous. CDR3 length: 17 residues. Trimming removed 2 bases at V and 5 bases at J, with 21 bases between. This CDR3 reads CASSLKYLGKPGTEAFF. The DNA of the CDR3 is TGTGCCAGCAGTTTAAAATATCTTGGAAAGCCCGGGACTGAAGCTTTCTTT.

This clonotype has only a few counts. The rearrangement links TRBV7-8 to TRBJ2-7, with 7 bases matching TRBD2. The germline gives CDR1 SGHVS, CDR2 FQNEAQ. Trimming at V came to 2 bases and at J to 3 bases, leaving 13 bases not matched to a gene. The CDR3 contains 17 residues. CDR3 DNA sequence: TGTGCCAGCAGCTTATTTAGCACTAGCGTTCGAGACTACGAGCAGTACTTC. Its protein is CASSLFSTSVRDYEQYF. Together with reference TRBV7-8 and TRBJ2-7, the CDR3 gives the full variable domain: GAGVSQSPRYKVAKRGQDVALRCDPISGHVSLFWYQQALGQGPEFLTYFQNEAQLDKSGLPSDRFFAERPEGSVSTLKIQRTQQEDSAVYLCASSLFSTSVRDYEQYFGPGTRLTVT.

In its sample, this clonotype was seen a few times. The V gene is TRBV9, the J gene TRBJ1-5; weak D call: TRBD1 (5 bases). The CDR3 covers 14 residues. Trimming left V 3 bases short and J 0 bases short, with 7 bases between. The germline V gene encodes CDR1 SGDLS and CDR2 YYNGEE. CDR3 in amino acids: CASSDDSSNQPQHF. DNA for the CDR3: TGTGCCAGCAGCGACGACAGTAGCAATCAGCCCCAGCATTTT. The full variable domain, its missing parts supplied by reference TRBV9 and TRBJ1-5, is DSGVTQTPKHLITATGQRVTLRCSPRSGDLSVYWYQQSLDQGLQFLIQYYNGEERAKGNILERFSAQQFPDLHSELNLSSLELGDSALYFCASSDDSSNQPQHFGDGTRLSIL.

The rearrangement links TRBV5-5 to TRBJ1-6; no clear D. V lost 4 bases to trimming and J lost 10 bases, with 12 bases between them. This CDR3 spans 13 amino acids. Germline CDR1 SGHKS, CDR2 YYEKEE (reference sequence). The CDR3 here is CASSGEVNSPLHF. DNA of the CDR3: TGTGCCAGCAGCGGGGAGGTAAACTCACCCCTCCACTTT. Full variable domain (outside the CDR3, taken from reference TRBV5-5 and TRBJ1-6): DAGVTQSPTHLIKTRGQQVTLRCSPISGHKSVSWYQQVLGQGPQFIFQYYEKEERGRGNFPDRFSARQFPNYSSELNVNALLLGDSALYLCASSGEVNSPLHFGNGTRLTVT.

Only a few counts were recorded for this clonotype. The V and J genes are TRBV11-2 and TRBJ1-5, with TRBD1 as a possible D gene (6 bases). Germline V gene data show CDR1 as SGHAT and CDR2 as FQNNGV. This CDR3 contains 15 residues. Trimming left V 5 bases short and J 7 bases short, with 18 bases between. Written as DNA, the CDR3 is TGTGCCAGCAGCCAGGACCCAGGGGTCGGGCAGCCCCAGCATTTT. Protein: CASSQDPGVGQPQHF.

The chain combines TRBV6-6 with TRBJ2-7, with TRBD2 identical over 7 bases. V was pared by 2 bases and J by 5 bases, with 12 bases of the junction left unmatched. Germline CDR1 and CDR2: MNHNY and SVGAGI (reference sequence). CDR3 length equals 16 residues. The DNA for the CDR3 is TGTGCCAGCAGTTACGATCTAGCGGTTCTCAGGGACGAGCAGTACTTC. The encoded protein is CASSYDLAVLRDEQYF.

With respect to this clonotype: A read error is possible here, since a much larger clone lies one base away. This chain connects TRBV29-1 to TRBJ2-6; 8 nucleotides align to TRBD1. The germline V gene encodes CDR1 SQVTM and CDR2 ANQGSEA. This CDR3 comprises 13 residues. V lost 7 bases, J lost 2 bases, and 1 base stayed unmatched. The CDR3: CSGTGPGANVLTF. In nucleotides, the CDR3 is TGCAGCGGGACAGGGCCTGGGGCCAACGTCCTGACTTTC.

The CDR3 loop is CASSVGMGADTQYF. The DNA for the CDR3 is TGTGCCAGCAGTGTAGGTATGGGGGCGGATACGCAGTATTTT. V and J are TRBV6-4 and TRBJ2-3; tentatively, D is TRBD1 (6 bases). V lost 4 bases and J 6 bases, leaving 14 bases between the germline ends. Germline-derived CDR1 and CDR2 are MRHNA and SNTAGT. The CDR3 extends over 14 amino acids.

The chain is built from TRBV7-2 and TRBJ1-1; no clear D. Trimming left V 5 bases short and J 0 bases short, with 7 bases between. Germline CDR1 is SGHTA and CDR2 is FQGNSA. The CDR3 contains 13 residues. The CDR3 coding sequence is TGTGCCAGCAGCCAAATTTTGAACACTGAAGCTTTCTTT. Its protein is CASSQILNTEAFF.

This chain links TRBV6-1 with TRBJ1-1, with TRBD1 identical over 12 bases. This CDR3 has 15 residues. The germline V gene encodes CDR1 MNHNS and CDR2 SASEGT. Trimming removed 6 bases from V and 2 bases from J; junction bases left unmatched: 4. CDR3 sequence: CASRQGQGANTEAFF. CDR3 coding DNA: TGTGCCAGCAGACAGGGACAGGGGGCTAACACTGAAGCTTTCTTT.

This rearrangement joins TRBV27 to TRBJ1-2; tentatively, D is TRBD1 (5 bases). The CDR3 is 14 residues long. The germline V gene has CDR1 MNHEY and CDR2 SMNVEV (reference sequence). Trimming took 6 bases from V and 4 from J, leaving 15 bases between them. The CDR3 DNA sequence: TGTGCCAGCAGACGGACCCGGGGCCCCTATGGCTACACCTTC. The encoded protein is CASRRTRGPYGYTF.

There are a few counts of this clonotype. This chain joins TRBV29-1 and TRBJ2-1; 10 bases align to TRBD1. The V gene end was trimmed by 7 bases and the J gene end by 8 bases; junction bases not matched to a gene: 8. The CDR3 sequence is 13 residues long. Germline assignment: CDR1 SQVTM and CDR2 ANQGSEA. The CDR3 reads CSGGGQGIDEQFF. CDR3 DNA: TGCAGCGGGGGGGGACAGGGGATAGATGAGCAGTTCTTC.

Comments on this clonotype: A read error may explain this, as a much larger clone is one base away. The V gene is TRBV6-2 or TRBV6-3, the J gene TRBJ2-7; 8 bases match TRBD2. The CDR3 loop spans 15 amino acids. Germline assignment: CDR1 MNHEY and CDR2 SVGEGT. With V trimmed by 2 bases and J by 7 bases, 10 bases remained unmatched. The CDR3 DNA follows: TGTGCCAGCAGTTACCCCACTAGCGGACACAATGAGCAGTACTTC. As protein: CASSYPTSGHNEQYF.

The chain links TRBV6-1 to TRBJ2-4; D unresolved. The last part of the DNA fits TRBJ2-7 better; the J call may be wrong. The CDR3 sequence is 14 residues long. Germline CDR1 and CDR2: MNHNS and SASEGT. The CDR3 region has the DNA TGTGCCAGCAGTGGTCTGGGGTTCTCCTACGAGCAGTACTTC. Translation gives CASSGLGFSYEQYF.

The sample holds many counts of this clonotype. The CDR3: CASSPGQGSEQYF. The CDR3 nucleotides are TGTGCCAGCAGCCCGGGACAGGGGTCCGAGCAGTACTTC. The chain employs TRBV21-1 and TRBJ2-7; TRBD1 is taken as the D call from the table, unchecked against the DNA. TRBV21-1 is an annotated pseudogene. The CDR3 spans 13 residues.

The CDR3 reads CASTQTIGDRGYNEQYF. The CDR3 DNA sequence: TGTGCCAGCACCCAGACCATAGGGGACAGGGGCTACAATGAGCAGTACTTC. The gene calls are TRBV6-1 and TRBJ2-5, with 10 nucleotides matching TRBD1. Trimming removed 7 bases from V and 11 bases from J; junction bases left unmatched: 22. There are 17 residues in the CDR3. The germline V gene has CDR1 MNHNS and CDR2 SASEGT.

This clonotype was counted ten times or more. At one of its ends the junction is not consistent with the germline gene, which may arise from a read error. The chain recombines TRBV5-4 with TRBJ2-7; 8 bases fit TRBD1. CDR3 length equals 14 residues. CDR1 and CDR2 (germline): SGHNT, YYREEE (reference sequence). The CDR3: CASSPGQATYEQYF. The DNA of the CDR3 is TGCGCCAGCAGCCCGGGACAGGCTACCTACGAGCAGTACTTC.

This clonotype was recorded a few times. This rearrangement joins TRBV6-2 or TRBV6-3 to TRBJ2-7; 8 bases are shared with TRBD1. V gave up 6 bases and J gave up 3 bases; unmatched junction bases: 22. Germline V gene lookup returns CDR1 MNHEY and CDR2 SVGEGT. The CDR3 extends over 19 amino acids. The CDR3 region is CASSSLTRQGRMSSYEQYF. The CDR3 bases are TGTGCCAGCAGCTCCTTGACTCGACAGGGGAGGATGAGTAGCTACGAGCAGTACTTC.

The chain combines TRBV3-1 with TRBJ1-6; 12 bases fit TRBD1. Germline CDR1 is LGHDT and CDR2 is YNNKEL (reference sequence). The CDR3 contains 17 residues. V lost 1 base, J lost 8 bases, and 6 bases stayed unmatched. CDR3 in amino acids: CASSQGRDRGPDSPLHF. CDR3 DNA sequence: TGTGCCAGCAGCCAAGGCCGGGACAGGGGGCCGGATTCACCCCTCCACTTT.

J is TRBJ2-1 and V is TRBV19; D unclear. V was pared by 0 bases and J by 5 bases, with 5 bases between. Germline V CDR1 and CDR2: LNHDA, SQIVND (reference sequence). The CDR3 extends over 13 amino acids. The CDR3 loop is CASSIEGHNEQFF. DNA for the CDR3: TGTGCCAGTAGTATAGAAGGACACAATGAGCAGTTCTTC. Combining the CDR3 with reference TRBV19 and TRBJ2-1 gives the whole variable domain DGGITQSPKYLFRKEGQNVTLSCEQNLNHDAMYWYRQDPGQGLRLIYYSQIVNDFQKGDIAEGYSVSREKKESFPLTVTSAQKNPTAFYLCASSIEGHNEQFFGPGTRLTVL.